Below, 2 T cell receptor beta chains from the same sample are listed, as sequenced in a study of OX40 agonist ivuxolimab in advanced cancers. Sequencing used immunoSEQ multiplex PCR; TCRdb keeps in-frame clones, though not all of them. This table has under 70,000 clones, 80% to 95% appearing once. The material sequenced was CD4+ or CD8+ T cells sorted from blood, taken in a trial of the OX40 agonist ivuxolimab. These receptors were obtained from an adult with an advanced solid tumor such as melanoma, head and neck, liver or kidney cancer.

The V call is TRBV5-4, the J call TRBJ2-7; D is unclear. Germline lookup yields CDR1 SGHNT and CDR2 YYREEE (reference sequence). Deletions cut 5 bases from V and 3 bases from J, with 12 bases between. The CDR3 contains 13 residues. The CDR3 loop is CASSDRTYYEQYF. DNA for the CDR3: TGTGCCAGCAGTGACCGTACCTACTACGAGCAGTACTTC. Together with reference TRBV5-4 and TRBJ2-7, the CDR3 gives the full variable domain: ETGVTQSPTHLIKTRGQQVTLRCSSQSGHNTVSWYQQALGQGPQFIFQYYREEENGRGNFPPRFSGLQFPNYSSELNVNALELDDSALYLCASSDRTYYEQYFGPGTRLTVT.

V gene TRBV10-3 combines with J gene TRBJ1-1; no clear D gene. V lost 2 bases to trimming and J lost 1 base, with 2 bases between them. The CDR3 covers 12 residues. From germline, CDR1 is ENHRY and CDR2 SYGVKD. The DNA for the CDR3 is TGTGCCATCAGTGAGGGGAACACTGAAGCTTTCTTT. This gives the protein CAISEGNTEAFF.